The source of this T cell receptor beta chain is a study of blood T cell repertoires in COVID-19. This clone was detected once. Germline loops: CDR1 SGHKS, CDR2 YYEKEE (reference sequence). CDR3 length equals 15 residues. V shed 5 bases and J 2 bases; nucleotides not matched to a gene: 7. Method: immunoSEQ multiplex PCR; TCRdb's copy keeps in-frame clones and lacks some. The sample comprises hundreds of thousands of clones, approximately 92% of which are singletons, and about 1.1% rests with the top ten. Allocation to cohorts depended on clinical history reported by the participants. The TCR originated in a man aged 25 to 45 who had recovered from COVID-19. Sequenced sample: PBMCs or T cells enriched from blood (not recorded which). This sequence joins TRBV5-5 and TRBJ2-5, with 9 bases aligning to TRBD1. CDR3: CASRRDRVIQETQYF. In DNA, the CDR3 is TGTGCCAGCAGGCGGGACAGGGTGATACAAGAGACCCAGTACTTC.